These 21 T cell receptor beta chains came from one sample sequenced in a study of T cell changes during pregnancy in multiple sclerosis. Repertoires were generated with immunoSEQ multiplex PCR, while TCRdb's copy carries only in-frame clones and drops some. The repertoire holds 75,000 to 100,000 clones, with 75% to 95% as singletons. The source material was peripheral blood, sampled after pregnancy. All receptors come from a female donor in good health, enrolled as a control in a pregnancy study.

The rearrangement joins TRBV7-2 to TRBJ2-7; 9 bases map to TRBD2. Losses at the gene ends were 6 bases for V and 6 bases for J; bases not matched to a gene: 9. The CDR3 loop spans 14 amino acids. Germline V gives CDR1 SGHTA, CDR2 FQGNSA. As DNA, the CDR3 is TGTGCCAGCAGACCTTCTAGCGGGGTAAGCGAGCAGTACTTC. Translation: CASRPSSGVSEQYF.

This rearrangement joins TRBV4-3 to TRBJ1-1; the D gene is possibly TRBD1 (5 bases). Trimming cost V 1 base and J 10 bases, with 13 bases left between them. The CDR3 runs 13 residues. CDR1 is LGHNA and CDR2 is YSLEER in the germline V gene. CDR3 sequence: CASSQGAGRAAFF. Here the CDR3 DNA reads TGCGCCAGCAGCCAAGGTGCAGGGAGGGCAGCTTTCTTT.

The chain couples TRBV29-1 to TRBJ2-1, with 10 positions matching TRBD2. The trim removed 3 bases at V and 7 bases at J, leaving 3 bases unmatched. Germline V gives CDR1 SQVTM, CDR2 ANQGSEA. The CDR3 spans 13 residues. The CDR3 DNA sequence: TGCAGCGTTGATCTAGCGGGGGCAAATGAGCAGTTCTTC. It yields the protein CSVDLAGANEQFF.

The CDR3, as DNA: TGCGCCAGCAGCCTAACAGTTCAACCAGATACGCAGTATTTT. Translating it yields CASSLTVQPDTQYF. The chain is built from TRBV5-1 and TRBJ2-3; no clear D gene. The CDR3 sequence is 14 residues long. The ends were cut back, 4 bases at V and 4 bases at J, with 13 bases in the middle. Germline CDR1 and CDR2: SGHRS and YFSETQ.

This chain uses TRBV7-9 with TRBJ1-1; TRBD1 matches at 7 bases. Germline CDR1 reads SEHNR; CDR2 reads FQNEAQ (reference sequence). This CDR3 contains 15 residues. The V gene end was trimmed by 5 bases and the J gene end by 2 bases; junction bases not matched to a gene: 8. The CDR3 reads CASSVTGQRNTEAFF. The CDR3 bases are TGTGCCAGCAGCGTAACGGGACAGCGAAACACTGAAGCTTTCTTT. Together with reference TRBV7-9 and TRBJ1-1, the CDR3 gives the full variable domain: DTGVSQNPRHKITKRGQNVTFRCDPISEHNRLYWYRQTLGQGPEFLTYFQNEAQLEKSRLLSDRFSAERPKGSFSTLEIQRTEQGDSAMYLCASSVTGQRNTEAFFGQGTRLTVV.

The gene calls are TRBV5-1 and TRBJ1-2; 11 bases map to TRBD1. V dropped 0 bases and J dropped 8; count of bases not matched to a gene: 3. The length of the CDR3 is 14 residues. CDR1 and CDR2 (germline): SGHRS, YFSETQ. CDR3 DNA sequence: TGCGCCAGCAGCTTGGGACGGGACAGGGGGGGCTACACCTTC. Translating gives CASSLGRDRGGYTF.

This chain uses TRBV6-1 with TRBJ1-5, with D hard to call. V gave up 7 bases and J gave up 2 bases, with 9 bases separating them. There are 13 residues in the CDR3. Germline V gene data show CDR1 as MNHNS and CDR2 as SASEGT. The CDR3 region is CASTWQGNQPQHF. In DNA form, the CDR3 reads TGTGCCAGCACTTGGCAGGGCAATCAGCCCCAGCATTTT.

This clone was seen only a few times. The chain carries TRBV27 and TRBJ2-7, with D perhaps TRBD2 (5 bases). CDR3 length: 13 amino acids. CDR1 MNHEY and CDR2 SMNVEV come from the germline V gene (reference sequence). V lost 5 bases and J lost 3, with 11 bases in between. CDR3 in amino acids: CASSTGNYYEQYF. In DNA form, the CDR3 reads TGTGCCAGCAGTACGGGGAACTACTACGAGCAGTACTTC.

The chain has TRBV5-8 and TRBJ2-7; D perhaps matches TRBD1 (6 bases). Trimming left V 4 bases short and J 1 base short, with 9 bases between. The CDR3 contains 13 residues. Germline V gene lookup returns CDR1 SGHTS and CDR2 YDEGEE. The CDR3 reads CASSGGHSYEQYF. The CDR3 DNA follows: TGTGCCAGCAGCGGGGGACATTCCTACGAGCAGTACTTC.

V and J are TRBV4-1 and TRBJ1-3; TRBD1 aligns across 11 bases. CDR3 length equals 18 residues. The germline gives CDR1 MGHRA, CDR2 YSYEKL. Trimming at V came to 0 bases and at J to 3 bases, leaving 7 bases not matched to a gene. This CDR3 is CASSQDAWTGGDGNTIYF. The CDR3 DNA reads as TGCGCCAGCAGCCAAGACGCCTGGACAGGGGGCGATGGAAACACCATATATTTT.

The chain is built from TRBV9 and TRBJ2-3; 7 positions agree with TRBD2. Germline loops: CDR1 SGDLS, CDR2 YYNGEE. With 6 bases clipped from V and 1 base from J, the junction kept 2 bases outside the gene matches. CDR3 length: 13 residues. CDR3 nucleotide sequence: TGTGCCAGCAATCGGGGGGGCACAGATACGCAGTATTTT. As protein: CASNRGGTDTQYF.

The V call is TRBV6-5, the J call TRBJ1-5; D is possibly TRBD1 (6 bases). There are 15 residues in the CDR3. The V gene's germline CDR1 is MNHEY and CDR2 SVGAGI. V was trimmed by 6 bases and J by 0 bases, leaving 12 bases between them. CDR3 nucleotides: TGTGCCAGCAGGGTCGGACAGAATAGCAATCAGCCCCAGCATTTT. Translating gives CASRVGQNSNQPQHF.

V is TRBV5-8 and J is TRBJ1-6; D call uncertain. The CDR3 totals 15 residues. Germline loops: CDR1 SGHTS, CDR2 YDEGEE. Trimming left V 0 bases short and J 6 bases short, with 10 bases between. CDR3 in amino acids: CASSLEVGFNSPLHF. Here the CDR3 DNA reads TGTGCCAGCAGCTTGGAGGTCGGGTTTAATTCACCCCTCCACTTT. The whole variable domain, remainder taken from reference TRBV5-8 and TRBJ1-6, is EAGVTQSPTHLIKTRGQQATLRCSPISGHTSVYWYQQALGLGLQFLLWYDEGEERNRGNFPPRFSGRQFPNYSSELNVNALELEDSALYLCASSLEVGFNSPLHFGNGTRLTVT.

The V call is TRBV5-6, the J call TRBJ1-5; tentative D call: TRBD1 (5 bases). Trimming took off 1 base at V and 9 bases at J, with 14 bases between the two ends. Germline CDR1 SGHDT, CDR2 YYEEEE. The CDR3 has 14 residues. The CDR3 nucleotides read TGTGCCAGCAGCTTGTGGAGGGGAAAGGGGCCCCAGCATTTT. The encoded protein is CASSLWRGKGPQHF.

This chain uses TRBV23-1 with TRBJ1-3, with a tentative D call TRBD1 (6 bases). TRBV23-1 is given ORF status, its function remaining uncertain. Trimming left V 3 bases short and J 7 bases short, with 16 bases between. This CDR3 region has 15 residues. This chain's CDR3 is CASSHPGNRVNTIYF. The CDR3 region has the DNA TGCGCCAGCAGTCATCCCGGGAACAGGGTTAACACCATATATTTT.

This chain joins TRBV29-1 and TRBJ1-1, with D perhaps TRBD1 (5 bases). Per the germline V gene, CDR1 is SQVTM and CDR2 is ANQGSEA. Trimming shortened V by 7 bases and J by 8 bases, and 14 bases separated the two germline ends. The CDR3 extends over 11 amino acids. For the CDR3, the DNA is TGCAGCGCAGACTCCTCAGGGGAAGCTTTCTTT. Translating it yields CSADSSGEAFF.

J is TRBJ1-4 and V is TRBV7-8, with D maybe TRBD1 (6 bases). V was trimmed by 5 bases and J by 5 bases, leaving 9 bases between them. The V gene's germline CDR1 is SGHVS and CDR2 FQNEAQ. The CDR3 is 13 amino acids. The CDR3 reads CASSIDRNEKLFF. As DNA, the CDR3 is TGTGCCAGCAGCATTGACAGGAATGAAAAACTGTTTTTT.

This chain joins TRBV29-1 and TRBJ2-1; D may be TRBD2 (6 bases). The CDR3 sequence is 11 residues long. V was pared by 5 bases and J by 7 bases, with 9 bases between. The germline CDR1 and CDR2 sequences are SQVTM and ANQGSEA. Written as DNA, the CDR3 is TGCAGCGTTAGGGAGGTGAATGAGCAGTTCTTC. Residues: CSVREVNEQFF.

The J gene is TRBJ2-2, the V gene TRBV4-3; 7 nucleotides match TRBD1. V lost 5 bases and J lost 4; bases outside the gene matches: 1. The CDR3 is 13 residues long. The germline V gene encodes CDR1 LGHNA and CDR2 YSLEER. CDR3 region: CASSYRGTGELFF. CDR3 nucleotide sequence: TGCGCCAGCAGCTACAGGGGCACCGGGGAGCTGTTTTTT.

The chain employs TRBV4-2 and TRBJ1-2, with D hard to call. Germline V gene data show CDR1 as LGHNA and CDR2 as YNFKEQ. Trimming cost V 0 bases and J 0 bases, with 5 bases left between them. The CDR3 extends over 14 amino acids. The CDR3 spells CASSQDYSNYGYTF. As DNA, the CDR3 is TGTGCCAGCAGCCAAGATTATTCTAACTATGGCTACACCTTC.

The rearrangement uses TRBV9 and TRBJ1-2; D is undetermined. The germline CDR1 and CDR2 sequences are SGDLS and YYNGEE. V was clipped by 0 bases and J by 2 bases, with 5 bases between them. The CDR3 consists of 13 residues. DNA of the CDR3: TGTGCCAGCAGCGTAGACAGCAACTATGGCTACACCTTC. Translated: CASSVDSNYGYTF.